This T cell receptor beta chain was sequenced for a study of T cell responses to AZD1222 COVID-19 vaccine. Study as a whole: Second doses at about 4 or about 12 weeks were pooled. Overall study findings and caveats: Dominant at 160-218 and 743-854, vaccine-associated CD4 TCRs also spanned spike.

V was pared by 7 bases and J by 7 bases, with 10 bases between. This CDR3 contains 11 residues. The protocol was immunoSEQ multiplex PCR, while the TCRdb copy is restricted to in-frame clones and leaves out a portion. The table includes roughly 120,000 clones, roughly 90% detected once. Concerning this clone itself: Its antigen is undetermined.

The chain couples TRBV12-3 or TRBV12-4 to TRBJ2-5; D gene ambiguous. The input for sequencing was peripheral blood, taken on day 0 of AZD1222 vaccination. The receptor was isolated from an adult in good health. The CDR3 nucleotides read TGTGCCAGCACTGTGACCGGGACCCAGTACTTC. This translates into CASTVTGTQYF.